Each of the 7 T cell receptor beta chains below was sequenced from the same sample in a study of blood T cell repertoires in COVID-19. TCRdb's table, derived via immunoSEQ multiplex PCR, lists solely in-frame clones and lacks some. The sample consists of 330,000 or so clones, roughly 87% of them appearing once. The sequenced material came from PBMCs or T cells enriched from blood (not recorded which). Receptors were obtained from a woman in her 30s who had recovered from COVID-19.

The genes are TRBV3-1 (or the pseudogene TRBV3-2) and TRBJ1-1, with unresolved D. V lost 4 bases and J lost 5, with 14 bases in between. CDR1 is LGHDT, CDR2 YNNKEL, per germline (reference sequence). This CDR3 comprises 14 residues. This chain's CDR3 is CASSRLRTGTEAFF. The CDR3 nucleotides read TGTGCCAGCAGCCGCCTAAGGACGGGGACTGAAGCTTTCTTT.

The chain combines TRBV6-6 with TRBJ1-6; tentative D call: TRBD1 (6 bases). The CDR3 extends over 15 amino acids. The germline V gene has CDR1 MNHNY and CDR2 SVGAGI (reference sequence). Trimming left V 0 bases short and J 9 bases short, with 12 bases between. CDR3 region: CASSYSMARGSPLHF. DNA of the CDR3: TGTGCCAGCAGTTACTCGATGGCCAGGGGTTCACCCCTCCACTTT.

This clone was found a few times. J is TRBJ1-1 and V is TRBV7-9, with 10 positions matching TRBD1. Germline-derived CDR1 and CDR2 are SEHNR and FQNEAQ (reference sequence). The junction had 5 bases not matched to a gene; V was cut back by 6 bases and J by 1 base. The CDR3 length is 15 residues. The CDR3 region has the DNA TGTGCCAGCAGTCGGACAGGGGGATCGAACACTGAAGCTTTCTTT. Amino acids: CASSRTGGSNTEAFF.

This clone has a single count. This chain joins TRBV7-6 and TRBJ2-1; 8 nucleotides agree with TRBD2. Germline CDR1 is SGHVS and CDR2 is FNYEAQ. This CDR3 comprises 15 residues. V shed 3 bases, J shed 4 bases, and the junction held 5 bases outside the gene matches. In DNA form, the CDR3 reads TGTGCCAGCAGCTTTGCGAGCGGGGGATACAATGAGCAGTTCTTC. It yields the protein CASSFASGGYNEQFF.

The CDR3 nucleotides are TGTGCCAGCAGCAAACTCAGAGGTTCCAGCAATCAGCCCCAGCATTTT. Translation gives CASSKLRGSSNQPQHF. The chain employs TRBV21-1 and TRBJ1-5. TRBV21-1 is annotated as a pseudogene. The CDR3 is 16 residues long.

The chain joins TRBV28 to TRBJ2-7, with TRBD2 matching over 9 bases. V gave up 2 bases and J gave up 3 bases; unmatched junction bases: 14. The germline V gene encodes CDR1 MDHEN and CDR2 SYDVKM. The CDR3 is 18 amino acids. The chain's CDR3 is CASSLPLRLAGPFYEQYF. DNA for the CDR3: TGTGCCAGCAGTTTACCCCTTCGGCTAGCGGGACCATTCTACGAGCAGTACTTC.

V and J are TRBV29-1 and TRBJ1-2; 7 bases match TRBD1. This CDR3 is 15 amino acids long. Trimming at V came to 0 bases and at J to 4 bases, leaving 8 bases not matched to a gene. CDR1 and CDR2 (germline): SQVTM, ANQGSEA. The DNA of the CDR3 is TGCAGCGTTGAAGATCCCCAGGGGGGAGGCTATGGCTACACCTTC. Residues: CSVEDPQGGGYGYTF.